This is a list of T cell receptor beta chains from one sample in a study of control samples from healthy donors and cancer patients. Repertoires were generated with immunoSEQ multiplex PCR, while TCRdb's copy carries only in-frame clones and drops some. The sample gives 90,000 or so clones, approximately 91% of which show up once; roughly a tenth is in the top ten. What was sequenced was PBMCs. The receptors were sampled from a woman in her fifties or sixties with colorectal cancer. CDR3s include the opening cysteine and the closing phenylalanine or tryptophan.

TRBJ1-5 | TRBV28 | CASSLTTYSNQPQHF
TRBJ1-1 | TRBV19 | CASSMDRESLMNTEAFF
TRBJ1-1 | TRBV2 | CASSQGALTTEAFF
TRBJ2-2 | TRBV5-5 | CASSLAGTGELFF
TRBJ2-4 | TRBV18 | CASSPKGEGSIQYF
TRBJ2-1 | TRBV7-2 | CASSLGTSGGDEQFF
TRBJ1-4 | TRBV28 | CASVRDTNEKLFF
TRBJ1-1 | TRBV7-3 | CASSLSQGREAFF
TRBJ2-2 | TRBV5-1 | CASSLARSGASYTGELFF
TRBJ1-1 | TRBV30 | CAWGTVGRAFF
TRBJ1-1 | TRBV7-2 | CASSLRGEDTEAFF
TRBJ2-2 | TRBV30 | CAWSQQGTRELFF
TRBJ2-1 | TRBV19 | CANRGRVKREQFF
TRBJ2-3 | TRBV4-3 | CASRHGTGGADTQYF
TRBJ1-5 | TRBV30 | CAWSGRTGAGNQPQHF
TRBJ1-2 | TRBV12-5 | CASGLAAGIYGYTF
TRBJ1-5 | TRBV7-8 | CASSLAAGAGSQPQHF
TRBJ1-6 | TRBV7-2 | CASSRGQTYSPLHF
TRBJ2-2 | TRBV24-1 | CATSEGAKDTGELFF
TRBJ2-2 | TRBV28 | CASSLNSVAGGTGELFF
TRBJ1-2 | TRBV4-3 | CASSPGTDNYGYTF
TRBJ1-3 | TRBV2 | CASSIGTQGLSGNTIYF
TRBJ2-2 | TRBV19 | CASMKIADTGELFF
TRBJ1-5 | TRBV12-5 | CASGSDRTNQPQHF
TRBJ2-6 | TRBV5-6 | CASSLGRSSGANVLTF
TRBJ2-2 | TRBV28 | CASTVPSAGFLSGELFF
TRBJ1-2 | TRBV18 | CASSPGQGSFYGYTF
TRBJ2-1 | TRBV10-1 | CASSENLAGGNGQFF
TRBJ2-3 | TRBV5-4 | CASSLFPGTGASTDTQYF
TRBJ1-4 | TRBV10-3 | CAISDEDQKLFF
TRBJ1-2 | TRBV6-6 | CASTNTGSSNGYTF
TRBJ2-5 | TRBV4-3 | CASSQGTQYF
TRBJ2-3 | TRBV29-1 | CSVEVEDTQYF
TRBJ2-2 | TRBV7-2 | CASSLLLGAGAGELFF
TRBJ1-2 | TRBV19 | CASRGTGGFGYGYTF
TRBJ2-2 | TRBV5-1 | CASSIRDRAVGELFF
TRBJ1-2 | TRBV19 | CAGFQGDYGYTF
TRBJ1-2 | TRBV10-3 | CAISESKNYGYTF
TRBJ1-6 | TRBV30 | CAWSKGNNSPLHF
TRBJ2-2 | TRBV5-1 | CASSFGGAAGELFF
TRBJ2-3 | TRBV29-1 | CSVDRQSTDTQYF
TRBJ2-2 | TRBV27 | CASRGIFFAGENTGELFF
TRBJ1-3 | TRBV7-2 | CASSLGSGGYSGNTIYF
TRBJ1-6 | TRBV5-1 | CASRGPTSSYNSPLHF
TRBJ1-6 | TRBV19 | CASSIGKSSYNSPLHF
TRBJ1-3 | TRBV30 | CAWSTRLNSGNTIYF
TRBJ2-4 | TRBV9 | CASSVGGGNLAKNIQYF
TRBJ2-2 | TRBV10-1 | CATGGSGTGELFF
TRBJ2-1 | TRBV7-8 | CASSSPIGSYNEQFF
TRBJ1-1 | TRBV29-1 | CSVARRRQNTEAFF
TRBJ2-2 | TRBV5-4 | CASSFGTGGTGELFF
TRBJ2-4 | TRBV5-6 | CASSLGQGTPLAKNIQYF
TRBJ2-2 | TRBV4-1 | CASSQARGPSPGELFF
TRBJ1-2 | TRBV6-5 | CASSYAAGTHYGYTF
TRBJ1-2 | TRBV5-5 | CASSEDSVYGYTF